This T cell receptor beta chain was sequenced during a study of Ad26.COV2.S vaccination and SARS-CoV-2 variants. Produced via immunoSEQ multiplex PCR; TCRdb's table is partial and in-frame only. This sample has some 410,000 clones, with about nine tenths found just once. This CDR3 region has 14 residues. Trimming left V 4 bases short and J 5 bases short, with 12 bases between. Germline V gives CDR1 MDHEN, CDR2 SYDVKM. The treatment is: around 19 received Ad26.COV2.S at low or high dose, single or two shots; about 5 received placebo; per-sample allocation not given. Sampling took place 63 days after the first vaccine or placebo injection.

Sequenced material: peripheral blood, taken in a trial of Ad26.COV2.S vaccine versus placebo. The receptor comes from a person aged 18-65 years who received the Ad26.COV2.S COVID-19 vaccine or a placebo. V is TRBV28 and J is TRBJ1-5; D remains unclear. CDR3 in amino acids: CASSYSGLDQPQHF. CDR3 in DNA: TGTGCCAGCAGTTATAGCGGGTTGGATCAGCCCCAGCATTTT.